These 29 T cell receptor beta chains originate from one sample sequenced in a study of tumor-infiltrating lymphocytes in primary liver carcinoma (dated by TCRdb to 2017 to 2019). The sequencing machine was an Illumina HiSeq 2500. A constant-region primer and ProtoScript II reverse transcriptase were used to reverse-transcribe TCRbeta-specific cDNA from roughly 0.5 ug total RNA. Three nested multiplex PCR rounds, following a slightly modified ARM-PCR procedure, were used to build the TCRbeta libraries. Each of the first two PCR rounds ran for approximately 10 cycles and used multiplex TRBV1-TRBV30 forward primers together with a Cbeta reverse primer. TCRdb reran the public reads through fastp at Q25 and MiXCR, keeping productive beta chains. Merged by CDR3 protein, the rows form single entries marked with the most common genes and DNA. In this sample the table shows some 190,000 distinct CDR3 sequences, roughly three fifths of which occur a single time. The ten largest clones represent approximately 70% of the sample.

RNA from unsorted whole blood was extracted with TRIzol reagent, and germline DNA was obtained with the DNeasy Blood & Tissue kit. Sequencing was performed on peripheral blood. These receptors were collected from a man aged 35 to 55 with primary liver carcinoma and hepatitis B virus infection.

A word on this clonotype: One end of the junction does not line up with germline, which may come from a read error. The chain recombines TRBV11-2 with TRBJ2-1, with 11 bases that match TRBD2. This CDR3 is 16 amino acids long. Germline V CDR1 and CDR2: SGHAT, FQNNGV. The CDR3 spells CSSSTLTSGIYNEQFF. Written as DNA, the CDR3 is TGTTCCAGCAGCACCCTGACTAGCGGGATATACAATGAGCAGTTCTTC.

The V and J genes are TRBV5-5 and TRBJ2-1, with D perhaps matching TRBD1 (6 bases). V shed 2 bases and J shed 8 bases, with 11 bases lying between them. In germline, CDR1 is SGHKS, CDR2 YYEKEE (reference sequence). The CDR3 is 13 residues long. The CDR3 region is CASSFYRTDEQFF. In nucleotides, the CDR3 is TGTGCCAGCAGCTTTTATCGGACAGATGAGCAGTTCTTC. Using reference TRBV5-5 and TRBJ2-1 for the parts outside the CDR3, the full variable domain is DAGVTQSPTHLIKTRGQQVTLRCSPISGHKSVSWYQQVLGQGPQFIFQYYEKEERGRGNFPDRFSARQFPNYSSELNVNALLLGDSALYLCASSFYRTDEQFFGPGTRLTVL.

In its sample, this clonotype was seen once. Sequence at one end of the junction differs from germline and may be a read error. V is TRBV11-2 and J is TRBJ1-1, with 10 bases matching TRBD1. The CDR3 is 15 amino acids. Germline lookup yields CDR1 SGHAT and CDR2 FQNNGV. CDR3 protein: CPSSSSTGGMAEVFF. Here the CDR3 DNA reads TGTCCCAGCAGCTCTTCGACAGGGGGCATGGCTGAAGTTTTCTTT.

This chain joins TRBV4-2 and TRBJ1-4; D call uncertain. CDR3 length: 14 amino acids. Germline assignment: CDR1 LGHNA and CDR2 YNFKEQ. V was pared by 0 bases and J by 5 bases, with 7 bases between. CDR3 DNA sequence: TGTGCCAGCAGCCAAGAAACAGAGAATGAAAAACTGTTTTTT. It yields the protein CASSQETENEKLFF.

The J gene is TRBJ2-3, the V gene TRBV6-6; D is unresolved. From germline, CDR1 is MNHNY and CDR2 SVGAGI (reference sequence). The V gene lost 5 bases and the J gene lost 7 bases, with 19 bases spanning the gap. CDR3 length: 15 amino acids. CDR3: CASSPQTSNVNTQYF. The CDR3 region has the DNA TGTGCCAGCAGTCCTCAAACCAGCAATGTTAATACGCAGTATTTT.

V gene TRBV7-9 combines with J gene TRBJ1-1, with a weak D call TRBD1 (6 bases). Trimming pared 6 bases from V and 0 bases from J, leaving 11 bases between. The CDR3 totals 14 residues. CDR1 SEHNR and CDR2 FQNEAQ come from the germline V gene (reference sequence). The CDR3: CASRDSFMNTEAFF. The CDR3 nucleotides are TGTGCCAGCAGGGACAGTTTCATGAACACTGAAGCTTTCTTT.

As regards this clonotype: The missing conserved phenylalanine or tryptophan at the end of this CDR3 makes a read error likely. The chain joins TRBV12-3 or TRBV12-4 to TRBJ2-1, with a possible D match to TRBD2 (6 bases). The CDR3 covers 14 residues. Between the trimmed V and J ends, which lost 5 bases and 3 bases, there was a span of 11 bases. As DNA, the CDR3 is TGTGCCAGCAGTGGCGGACTACTCTACAATGAGCAGTTCGTC. Its translation: CASSGGLLYNEQFV.

Worth noting for this clonotype: Possible read error: a much larger clone is one base away. The chain uses TRBV12-3 or TRBV12-4 and TRBJ2-7; 8 nucleotides agree with TRBD1. The CDR3 sequence is 19 residues long. CDR3 protein: CTSSSWRAGGLSGNNEQYF. CDR3 coding DNA: TGTACCAGCAGTTCGTGGAGGGCAGGGGGCCTATCCGGGAACAACGAGCAGTACTTC.

Concerning this clonotype: It is likely a read error, because the conserved phenylalanine at the end of the CDR3 is missing. The chain combines TRBV11-2 with TRBJ2-7; D gene ambiguous. The V end lost 0 bases, the J end lost 2 bases, and 8 bases lay between the germline ends. Germline V gives CDR1 SGHAT, CDR2 FQNNGV. The CDR3 loop spans 14 amino acids. Written as DNA, the CDR3 is TGTGCCAGCAGCTTAGATCGACAAGCCTACGAGCAGTACCTC. It translates to CASSLDRQAYEQYL.

Details on this clonotype: One base away lies a much larger clone, so this may be a sequencing read error. The chain employs TRBV29-1 and TRBJ1-1; D gene ambiguous. The germline CDR1 and CDR2 sequences are SQVTM and ANQGSEA. This CDR3 has 12 amino acids. CDR3 coding DNA: TGCATCGTTTTCCAGGTTGGCACTGAAGCTTTCTTT. Translating gives CIVFQVGTEAFF.

Comment on this clonotype: This may arise from a read error, as a much more abundant clone is one base away. V gene TRBV6-1 combines with J gene TRBJ2-5; no clear D gene. Germline CDR1 and CDR2: MNHNS and SASEGT. This CDR3 has 11 amino acids. V was shortened by 10 bases and J by 3 bases, with 9 bases between the two germline ends. DNA for the CDR3: TGTGCCATATACACGGAAGAGACCCAGTACTTC. This gives the protein CAIYTEETQYF.

Remarks on this clonotype: One end of the junction varies from germline; a read error may be responsible. V gene TRBV6-2 or TRBV6-3 combines with J gene TRBJ2-6, with D perhaps matching TRBD2 (7 bases). The CDR3 spans 18 residues. Germline-derived CDR1 and CDR2 are MNHEY and SVGEGT. The CDR3 spells CASSYAPRGARGANVLTF. The CDR3 region has the DNA TGTGCCAGTAGTTACGCTCCCCGGGGGGCGCGTGGGGCCAACGTCCTGACTTTC.

The gene calls are TRBV12-3 or TRBV12-4 and TRBJ2-1, with unresolved D. The V and J ends lost 1 base and 9 bases respectively, with 10 bases between them. The CDR3 loop spans 13 amino acids. DNA for the CDR3: TGTGCCAGCAGTTTAGGGCTAAAGGGTGAGCAGTTCTTC. It translates to CASSLGLKGEQFF.

On this clonotype: A clone one base away is much larger, so this may be a read error. The J gene is TRBJ2-1, the V gene TRBV29-1; unclear D gene. CDR1 is SQVTM and CDR2 is ANQGSEA in the germline V gene. This CDR3 has 15 amino acids. The CDR3 DNA reads as TGCAGCGTCCAAAGCCCGTTTAGCTCCTACAATGAGCACTTCTTC. This codes for CSVQSPFSSYNEHFF.

Comment on this clonotype: This could be a read error, since a much larger clone is one nucleotide away. The CDR3 DNA follows: TGCAGCATTAATAGCGGGATCCGTCAAGAGACCCAGTACTTC. Its translation is CSINSGIRQETQYF. The chain employs TRBV29-1 and TRBJ2-5, with 8 positions matching TRBD2. CDR3 length: 14 amino acids. Looked up from germline, CDR1 is SQVTM and CDR2 is ANQGSEA. After removal of 8 bases from V and 2 bases from J, the junction contained 10 bases not matched to a gene.

This chain links TRBV6-5 with TRBJ1-6; D is undetermined. Germline values: CDR1 MNHEY, CDR2 SVGAGI. This CDR3 comprises 16 residues. Trimming left V 0 bases short and J 4 bases short, with 10 bases between. CDR3 sequence (DNA): TGTGCCAGCAGTTACTCGATTCGGCAGTATAATTCACCCCTCCACTTT. Translating gives CASSYSIRQYNSPLHF.

In the case of this clonotype: The final CDR3 position lacks the conserved phenylalanine or tryptophan, pointing to a likely read error. The V call is TRBV6-2 or TRBV6-3, the J call TRBJ2-6; D call uncertain. Germline CDR1 reads MNHEY; CDR2 reads SVGEGT. With 3 bases removed from V and 4 bases from J, the gap between germline ends came to 10 bases. The CDR3 is 15 residues long. The DNA of the CDR3 is TGTGCCAGCAGTTATTATACTGGGGGGGCCAACGTCCTGACTTTG. Protein sequence: CASSYYTGGANVLTL.

For this clonotype: One junction end does not reproduce the germline sequence, and a read error may be involved. The V and J genes are TRBV7-9 and TRBJ2-7, with D possibly being TRBD1 (5 bases). CDR3 length equals 13 residues. Germline V gene sequence: CDR1 SEHNR, CDR2 FQNEAQ (reference sequence). This chain's CDR3 is CVSQLQGSYEQYF. CDR3 in DNA: TGTGTCAGCCAGCTTCAGGGTTCCTACGAGCAGTACTTC.

About this clonotype: The junction does not match germline at one end; this may be a read error. The chain uses TRBV11-2 and TRBJ2-7; 11 nucleotides align to TRBD2. The CDR3 totals 15 residues. CDR1 is SGHAT, CDR2 FQNNGV, per germline. The CDR3 DNA reads TGTACCAGCGGGACCGGACTAGCGGGCCCCTACGAGCAGTACTTC. Its protein product is CTSGTGLAGPYEQYF.

Comments on this clonotype: Because the CDR3 is missing its conserved closing phenylalanine or tryptophan, this is likely a read error. This sequence joins TRBV11-2 and TRBJ1-1; the D gene is possibly TRBD1 (5 bases). Trimming cost V 7 bases and J 4 bases, with 16 bases left between them. The CDR3 sequence is 14 residues long. Germline CDR1 is SGHAT and CDR2 is FQNNGV. The CDR3 DNA reads TGTGCCAGCAACAGGCCCCTCCCCATCACTGAAGCTTTCGTT. This gives the protein CASNRPLPITEAFV.

The sample holds many counts of this clonotype. This chain connects TRBV11-2 to TRBJ2-7; 8 bases are shared with TRBD1. V gave up 0 bases and J gave up 6 bases; unmatched junction bases: 7. The CDR3 is made up of 15 amino acids. Per the germline V gene, CDR1 is SGHAT and CDR2 is FQNNGV. The CDR3 protein is CASSLEIDRGTEQYF. In nucleotides, the CDR3 is TGTGCCAGCAGCTTAGAGATAGACAGGGGAACCGAGCAGTACTTC.

V usage is TRBV5-1 and J usage is TRBJ1-3; D gene uncertain. V gave up 3 bases and J gave up 5 bases, with 12 bases separating them. Looked up from germline, CDR1 is SGHRS and CDR2 is YFSETQ. The length of the CDR3 is 14 residues. The CDR3 protein is CASSSSGRRNTIYF. As DNA, the CDR3 is TGCGCCAGCAGCTCGTCGGGGAGAAGAAACACCATATATTTT.

This clonotype has more than one count but fewer than ten. The chain employs TRBV29-1 and TRBJ2-1; the match to TRBD1 covers 7 bases. Germline loops: CDR1 SQVTM, CDR2 ANQGSEA. Trimming removed 5 bases from V and 9 bases from J; junction bases left unmatched: 1. The CDR3 has 10 residues. The CDR3 DNA follows: TGCAGCGTTAGGGGGCGTGAGCAGTTCTTC. It codes for CSVRGREQFF.

The genes are TRBV12-3 or TRBV12-4 and TRBJ2-1; D is undetermined. This CDR3 has 10 amino acids. V was cut by 4 bases and J by 8 bases, with 3 bases left in between. CDR3 region: CASSSDEQFF. The CDR3 DNA follows: TGTGCCAGCAGTTCCGATGAGCAGTTCTTC.

The chain links TRBV4-1 to TRBJ2-1; D is undetermined. Germline CDR1 MGHRA, CDR2 YSYEKL. With 0 bases removed from V and 2 bases from J, the gap between germline ends came to 5 bases. This CDR3 spans 14 amino acids. In nucleotides, the CDR3 is TGCGCCAGCAGCCAAGAACCGGCCTACAATGAGCAGTTCTTC. This codes for CASSQEPAYNEQFF.

This clonotype was recorded at least ten times. The CDR3 DNA reads TGTGCCAGCAGAGAGGGGCCCCAAGAGACCCAGTACTTC. Translating gives CASREGPQETQYF. The chain links TRBV6-5 to TRBJ2-5; D is perhaps TRBD1 or TRBD2 (5 bases each). This CDR3 contains 13 residues. Germline CDR1 reads MNHEY; CDR2 reads SVGAGI. V lost 6 bases and J 1 base, leaving 9 bases between the germline ends.

The rearrangement uses TRBV10-2 and TRBJ2-7; possible D gene TRBD2, 6 bases. With 0 bases removed from V and 0 bases from J, the gap between germline ends came to 12 bases. Germline V gene data show CDR1 as WSHSY and CDR2 as SAAADI. CDR3 length equals 16 residues. In DNA, the CDR3 is TGCGCCAGCAGTGAGTCTGTAGCGGAGAGCTCCTACGAGCAGTACTTC. Encoded protein: CASSESVAESSYEQYF.

J is TRBJ2-7 and V is TRBV29-1; 13 bases map to TRBD2. J was trimmed by 5 bases and V by 5 bases; bases with no gene match: 12. CDR1 is SQVTM and CDR2 is ANQGSEA in the germline V gene. This CDR3 has 16 amino acids. The CDR3 spells CSVHTGTSGNGNEQYF. CDR3 nucleotides: TGCAGCGTTCATACCGGGACTAGCGGGAATGGGAACGAGCAGTACTTC.

V gene TRBV7-9 combines with J gene TRBJ2-3; TRBD1 is a possible D gene (6 bases). V was trimmed by 5 bases and J by 0 bases, leaving 15 bases between them. Germline V gene lookup returns CDR1 SEHNR and CDR2 FQNEAQ (reference sequence). The length of the CDR3 is 16 residues. The CDR3 loop reads CASSRRQAISTDTQYF. CDR3 DNA sequence: TGTGCCAGCAGCCGACGACAGGCAATTAGCACAGATACGCAGTATTTT.